Listed below are T cell receptor beta chains from one sample, sequenced in a study of T cells after posttransplantation cyclophosphamide. Libraries were prepared by immunoSEQ multiplex PCR; TCRdb keeps only in-frame clonotypes and omits some of them. The data contain approximately 56,000 clones, around 94% of them singletons. Sequenced: PBMCs. The receptors were gathered from a woman under 40 in good health and a related stem cell transplant donor. The CDR3 runs from the conserved cysteine through the conserved F or W. The D gene is left open where the match is weak.

J: TRBJ2-1
D: TRBD2
V: TRBV28
CDR3: CASRPTSGGYNEQFF
DNA: TGTGCCAGCAGGCCTACTAGCGGGGGTTACAATGAGCAGTTCTTC

J: TRBJ1-5
D: NA
V: TRBV6-5
CDR3: CASSYSRSDRAQHF
DNA: TGTGCCAGCAGTTACTCGCGGTCCGATCGGGCCCAGCATTTT

J: TRBJ2-5
D: TRBD2
V: TRBV5-4
CDR3: CASSLGGGMETQYF
DNA: TGTGCCAGCAGCCTTGGGGGGGGTATGGAGACCCAGTACTTC

J: TRBJ2-4
D: NA
V: TRBV6-5
CDR3: CASSSTGQIAKNIQYF
DNA: TGTGCCAGCAGTTCGACGGGACAAATAGCCAAAAACATTCAGTACTTC

J: TRBJ1-5
D: NA
V: TRBV28
CDR3: CASSFFGQRGIQPQHF
DNA: TGTGCCAGCAGTTTTTTTGGACAGAGGGGGATTCAGCCCCAGCATTTT

J: TRBJ2-1
D: TRBD1
V: TRBV25-1
CDR3: CASSDGDRVDEQFF
DNA: TGTGCCAGCAGTGATGGGGACAGGGTCGATGAGCAGTTCTTC

J: TRBJ2-1
D: TRBD1
V: TRBV4-1
CDR3: CASSQRLTQGRLLNEQFF
DNA: TGCGCCAGCAGCCAACGACTGACACAGGGGCGCCTTCTCAATGAGCAGTTCTTC

J: TRBJ1-5
D: NA
V: TRBV21-1
CDR3: CASSARYRDRGAIPSQPQHF
DNA: TGTGCCAGCAGCGCCCGATACCGGGACAGGGGAGCAATTCCGTCTCAGCCCCAGCATTTT

J: TRBJ2-7
D: NA
V: TRBV13
CDR3: CASSLGGPEAYEQYF
DNA: TGTGCCAGCAGCTTAGGGGGCCCCGAAGCCTACGAGCAGTACTTC

J: TRBJ1-5
D: NA
V: TRBV7-8
CDR3: CASSLVGQGIQPQHF
DNA: TGTGCCAGCAGCTTAGTGGGGCAGGGGATCCAGCCCCAGCATTTT

J: TRBJ1-5
D: NA
V: TRBV10-3
CDR3: CASSDLVNQPQHF
DNA: TGTGCCAGCTCCGACCTAGTCAATCAGCCCCAGCATTTT

J: TRBJ2-5
D: TRBD1
V: TRBV11-1
CDR3: CASSLRYLGQGQETQYF
DNA: TGTGCCAGCAGCTTACGGTACTTGGGACAGGGCCAAGAGACCCAGTACTTC

J: TRBJ2-5
D: TRBD1
V: TRBV6-1
CDR3: CASSEATGQKRTQYF
DNA: TGTGCCAGCAGTGAAGCGACGGGACAGAAGAGAACCCAGTACTTC